These 27 T cell receptor beta chains were all obtained from the same sample, sequenced in a study of Graves' ophthalmopathy and Graves' hyperthyroidism. RNA transcripts were the source from which TCR beta CDR3 regions were amplified. Investigators did first-round RT-PCR with HTBI primers, then second-round multiplex PCR. One entry per CDR3 protein results from TCRdb running MiXCR on the multiplex PCR reads. The sample yields about 740,000 distinct CDR3 sequences, roughly 40% seen once. The sequenced sample was peripheral blood. The receptors here all came from an adult man with Graves' ophthalmopathy.

This chain links TRBV7-2 with TRBJ1-1, with D uncertain. Germline V gene data show CDR1 as SGHTA and CDR2 as FQGNSA. CDR3 length: 14 residues. V lost 2 bases, J lost 5 bases, and 12 bases lay in between. CDR3 residues: CASSLKPPGTEAFF. The CDR3, as DNA: TGTGCCAGCAGCTTAAAACCGCCGGGGACTGAAGCTTTCTTT. Full variable domain (missing parts from reference TRBV7-2 and TRBJ1-1): GAGVSQSPSNKVTEKGKDVELRCDPISGHTALYWYRQSLGQGLEFLIYFQGNSAPDKSGLPSDRFSAERTGGSVSTLTIQRTQQEDSAVYLCASSLKPPGTEAFFGQGTRLTVV.

The rearrangement joins TRBV24-1 to TRBJ2-5; tentatively, D is TRBD1 (5 bases). Germline V gene data show CDR1 as KGHDR and CDR2 as SFDVKD. This CDR3 is built from 14 residues. Trimming shortened V by 11 bases and J by 2 bases, and 17 bases separated the two germline ends. CDR3 sequence: CASSPSQGQETQYF. The DNA of the CDR3 is TGTGCCAGCTCACCATCGCAGGGACAAGAGACCCAGTACTTC.

This clonotype has just a few counts. The rearrangement uses TRBV5-1 and TRBJ2-7, with 12 bases aligning to TRBD2. With 4 bases clipped from V and 3 bases from J, the junction kept 5 bases outside the gene matches. Per the germline V gene, CDR1 is SGHRS and CDR2 is YFSETQ. This CDR3 contains 15 residues. This chain's CDR3 is CASSPSTSGSYEQYF. CDR3 coding DNA: TGCGCCAGCAGCCCTTCGACTAGCGGGAGCTACGAGCAGTACTTC.

This clonotype was found a few times. The chain combines TRBV19 with TRBJ1-1; TRBD1 might be the D (6 bases). Germline CDR1 is LNHDA and CDR2 is SQIVND (reference sequence). Trimming removed 5 bases at V and 0 bases at J, with 13 bases between. This CDR3 comprises 15 residues. The CDR3 region is CASSPHRAMNTEAFF. In nucleotides, the CDR3 is TGTGCCAGTAGTCCCCACAGGGCAATGAACACTGAAGCTTTCTTT. Supplemented by reference TRBV19 and TRBJ1-1, the full variable domain reads DGGITQSPKYLFRKEGQNVTLSCEQNLNHDAMYWYRQDPGQGLRLIYYSQIVNDFQKGDIAEGYSVSREKKESFPLTVTSAQKNPTAFYLCASSPHRAMNTEAFFGQGTRLTVV.

The chain is built from TRBV5-1 and TRBJ2-1; tentative D call: TRBD1 (5 bases). With 4 bases removed from V and 2 bases from J, the gap between germline ends came to 13 bases. The germline CDR1 and CDR2 sequences are SGHRS and YFSETQ. The CDR3 consists of 15 residues. For the CDR3, the DNA is TGCGCCAGCAGCACAGGACAAGGAGCCTACAATGAGCAGTTCTTC. Protein sequence: CASSTGQGAYNEQFF.

The sample holds many counts of this clonotype. The chain is built from TRBV19 and TRBJ1-1; no definite D call. In germline, CDR1 is LNHDA, CDR2 SQIVND (reference sequence). The ends were cut back, 1 base at V and 0 bases at J, with 9 bases in the middle. This CDR3 is built from 15 residues. CDR3 sequence: CASSIAAGMNTEAFF. The CDR3 coding sequence is TGTGCCAGTAGTATAGCAGCGGGCATGAACACTGAAGCTTTCTTT. The variable domain in full, completed from reference TRBV19 and TRBJ1-1, reads DGGITQSPKYLFRKEGQNVTLSCEQNLNHDAMYWYRQDPGQGLRLIYYSQIVNDFQKGDIAEGYSVSREKKESFPLTVTSAQKNPTAFYLCASSIAAGMNTEAFFGQGTRLTVV.

Many counts were recorded for this clonotype. V is TRBV7-9 and J is TRBJ2-5; no definite D call. In germline, CDR1 is SEHNR, CDR2 FQNEAQ (reference sequence). V was cut by 7 bases and J by 5 bases, with 8 bases left in between. There are 11 residues in the CDR3. The CDR3 reads CASTQRETQYF. The CDR3 DNA is TGTGCCAGCACTCAACGGGAGACCCAGTACTTC.

This clonotype was counted at least ten times. J is TRBJ2-5 and V is TRBV24-1; the match to TRBD1 covers 7 bases. Germline V lookup: CDR1 KGHDR, CDR2 SFDVKD. V lost 7 bases and J lost 5; bases outside the gene matches: 3. The CDR3 is 12 residues long. Here the CDR3 reads CATSDRVETQYF. In DNA form, the CDR3 reads TGTGCCACCAGCGACAGGGTCGAGACCCAGTACTTC.

This clonotype was recorded at least ten times. The chain uses TRBV7-9 and TRBJ2-7, with TRBD1 matching 10 bases. The V segment lost 8 bases and the J segment 3 bases; nucleotides outside the gene matches: 4. CDR1 is SEHNR, CDR2 FQNEAQ, per germline (reference sequence). The CDR3 extends over 13 amino acids. CDR3 in amino acids: CASDRGLGYEQYF. In DNA, the CDR3 is TGTGCCAGCGACAGGGGGCTCGGCTACGAGCAGTACTTC.

This clonotype was detected a few times. This chain joins TRBV7-9 and TRBJ1-1; D is unresolved. The CDR3 loop spans 14 amino acids. The germline CDR1 and CDR2 sequences are SEHNR and FQNEAQ (reference sequence). Trimming pared 7 bases from V and 5 bases from J, leaving 17 bases between. CDR3 DNA sequence: TGTGCCAGCACCAAGAGGGAGTTGGGGACTGAAGCTTTCTTT. Translated: CASTKRELGTEAFF.

At least ten counts were recorded for this clonotype. The chain employs TRBV24-1 and TRBJ1-5, with TRBD1 matching over 11 bases. Trimming cost V 5 bases and J 9 bases; bases outside gene matches: 5. The CDR3 extends over 14 amino acids. Germline CDR1 is KGHDR and CDR2 is SFDVKD. CDR3 sequence: CATSAGTGGWPQHF. For the CDR3, the DNA is TGTGCCACCAGTGCCGGGACAGGGGGATGGCCCCAGCATTTT.

This clonotype was observed a few times. The V call is TRBV15, the J call TRBJ2-2, with D unclear. Germline V lookup: CDR1 LNHNV, CDR2 YYDKDF (reference sequence). CDR3 size: 13 residues. V lost 2 bases, J lost 7 bases, and 8 bases lay in between. CDR3 amino acids: CATSRLFGGELFF. The DNA of the CDR3 is TGTGCCACCAGCAGACTGTTTGGCGGGGAGCTGTTTTTT.

V gene TRBV7-9 combines with J gene TRBJ2-5, with 8 bases aligning to TRBD2. This CDR3 contains 15 residues. Germline V gene lookup returns CDR1 SEHNR and CDR2 FQNEAQ (reference sequence). After removal of 10 bases from V and 6 bases from J, the junction contained 16 bases not matched to a gene. The CDR3 coding sequence is TGTGCCAACTACCCGGGGGGGGTTGGGGGTAAGACCCAGTACTTC. Protein: CANYPGGVGGKTQYF.

Concerning this clonotype: At one end, the junction sequence differs from germline, possibly due to a read error. This rearrangement joins TRBV9 to TRBJ2-7, with TRBD1 identical over 10 bases. This CDR3 has 14 residues. Germline V gene sequence: CDR1 SGDLS, CDR2 YYNGEE. In DNA form, the CDR3 reads TGTGCCAGCAGCATGACAGGGGGCCCCTACGAGCAGTGCTTC. This sequence encodes CASSMTGGPYEQCF.

V is TRBV7-2 and J is TRBJ2-7; 7 bases match TRBD2. V was pared by 4 bases and J by 0 bases, with 6 bases of the junction left unmatched. Germline assignment: CDR1 SGHTA and CDR2 FQGNSA. CDR3 length: 15 amino acids. The CDR3 loop reads CASSSIGGSSYEQYF. CDR3 nucleotide sequence: TGTGCCAGCAGCTCGATCGGGGGGAGCTCCTACGAGCAGTACTTC.

Points on this clonotype: A junction boundary mismatches the germline segment, possibly from a read error. The chain has TRBV7-9 and TRBJ2-3; either TRBD1 or TRBD2 may supply D (5 bases each). The CDR3 is 16 residues long. Germline V gives CDR1 SEHNR, CDR2 FQNEAQ (reference sequence). The chain's CDR3 is CASSQDRGDGTDTQYF. In DNA, the CDR3 is TGCGCCAGCAGCCAAGATCGTGGGGACGGGACAGATACGCAGTATTTT.

The gene calls are TRBV7-2 and TRBJ2-2, with 11 bases lining up with TRBD2. Germline values: CDR1 SGHTA, CDR2 FQGNSA. The CDR3 is made up of 15 amino acids. V trimming: 1 base; J trimming: 13 bases; junction bases outside the gene matches: 8. This CDR3 is CASSLDVAGGRRLFF. The CDR3 DNA sequence: TGTGCCAGCAGCTTAGATGTAGCGGGGGGGCGAAGGCTGTTTTTT.

This clonotype was seen a handful of times. The chain has TRBV29-1 and TRBJ1-1, with a weak D call TRBD1 (6 bases). Germline lookup yields CDR1 SQVTM and CDR2 ANQGSEA. This CDR3 has 15 residues. The V end lost 3 bases, the J end lost 2 bases, and 16 bases lay between the germline ends. CDR3 nucleotide sequence: TGCAGCGTTGAGGGGAAGGGGACACATAACACTGAAGCTTTCTTT. It translates to CSVEGKGTHNTEAFF.

Of note for this clonotype: At one end, the junction sequence differs from germline, possibly due to a read error. V is TRBV4-1 and J is TRBJ2-7; D is unclear. Germline V lookup: CDR1 MGHRA, CDR2 YSYEKL. This CDR3 is built from 14 residues. The CDR3 nucleotides read TGCGCCAGCAGCCACATGTCCATTGGGTACGGGCAGTACTTC. Its translation: CASSHMSIGYGQYF.

V gene TRBV20-1 combines with J gene TRBJ1-2; 8 bases are shared with TRBD1. Trimming took 0 bases from V and 9 from J; bases not matched to a gene: 9. The CDR3 extends over 14 amino acids. Germline CDR1 DFQATT, CDR2 SNEGSKA (reference sequence). CDR3 DNA: TGCAGTGCTAGAGATTTAAAGGGGACAGGCAGCTACACCTTC. It encodes CSARDLKGTGSYTF.

Of note for this clonotype: One end of the junction does not line up with germline, which may come from a read error. V usage is TRBV7-6 and J usage is TRBJ2-7, with 7 positions matching TRBD1. CDR3 length: 14 amino acids. Germline CDR1 reads SGHVS; CDR2 reads FNYEAQ. The CDR3 DNA sequence: TGTACCAGCAGCTACAGGGGCAACACCTACGAGCAGTACTTC. Amino acids: CTSSYRGNTYEQYF.

This sequence joins TRBV29-1 and TRBJ1-6; D is possibly TRBD1 (5 bases). Trimming stripped 8 bases from V and 6 bases from J, with 11 bases between. The CDR3 runs 12 residues. The germline V gene encodes CDR1 SQVTM and CDR2 ANQGSEA. CDR3 in DNA: TGCAGCTTAGTGCAGGGTAATTCACCCCTCCACTTT. Amino acids: CSLVQGNSPLHF. The full variable domain, its missing parts supplied by reference TRBV29-1 and TRBJ1-6, is SAVISQKPSRDICQRGTSLTIQCQVDSQVTMMFWYRQQPGQSLTLIATANQGSEATYESGFVIDKFPISRPNLTFSTLTVSNMSPEDSSIYLCSLVQGNSPLHFGNGTRLTVT.

The rearrangement uses TRBV6-5 and TRBJ2-7, with 7 positions matching TRBD2. The V and J ends lost 6 bases and 6 bases, in that order; junction bases with no gene match: 11. The germline V gene encodes CDR1 MNHEY and CDR2 SVGAGI. The length of the CDR3 is 14 residues. The CDR3 region is CASSPHGGGGEQYF. The CDR3, as DNA: TGTGCCAGCAGCCCCCATGGCGGCGGGGGCGAGCAGTACTTC.

This clonotype was picked up many times. This chain connects TRBV7-9 to TRBJ2-7, with 12 bases aligning to TRBD2. Germline-derived CDR1 and CDR2 are SEHNR and FQNEAQ (reference sequence). Trimming removed 9 bases from V and 5 bases from J; junction bases left unmatched: 11. The CDR3 consists of 15 residues. For the CDR3, the DNA is TGTGCCAGTACCGTCGGACTAGCGGGAACGAACGAGCAGTACTTC. Translating gives CASTVGLAGTNEQYF. Full variable domain (remainder filled in from reference TRBV7-9 and TRBJ2-7): DTGVSQNPRHKITKRGQNVTFRCDPISEHNRLYWYRQTLGQGPEFLTYFQNEAQLEKSRLLSDRFSAERPKGSFSTLEIQRTEQGDSAMYLCASTVGLAGTNEQYFGPGTRLTVT.

The chain recombines TRBV12-3 or TRBV12-4 with TRBJ1-2; D possibly corresponds to TRBD1 (5 bases). The CDR3 runs 15 residues. The V and J ends lost 6 bases and 0 bases respectively, with 14 bases between them. CDR3 amino acids: CASSPHRPANYGYTF. CDR3 bases: TGTGCCAGCAGCCCCCACAGGCCAGCTAACTATGGCTACACCTTC.

On this clonotype: At one of its ends the junction is not consistent with the germline gene, which may arise from a read error. The rearrangement links TRBV10-1 to TRBJ1-2, with TRBD1 identical over 9 bases. CDR1 and CDR2 from the germline V gene are WNHNN and SYGVQD (reference sequence). CDR3 length: 8 amino acids. The CDR3 is CAKGTGSF. CDR3 nucleotide sequence: TGCGCCAAAGGGACAGGGTCCTTC.

V gene TRBV5-4 combines with J gene TRBJ2-5; either TRBD1 or TRBD2 may supply D (5 bases each). Per the germline V gene, CDR1 is SGHNT and CDR2 is YYREEE (reference sequence). Trimming took 1 base from V and 4 from J, leaving 17 bases between them. The CDR3 contains 16 residues. The CDR3 DNA follows: TGTGCCAGCAGCTTGCATCGGGACGAAAGTCTAGAGACCCAGTACTTC. Its protein product is CASSLHRDESLETQYF.